The clone carrying this TCR beta chain has a handful of counts. The antigen is not known. This sample was included in a study of beta chain features in type 1 diabetes. TCRB transcripts that were expressed got sequenced, as all of the isolated RNA had been reverse transcribed. Libraries were prepared by immunoSEQ multiplex PCR; TCRdb keeps only in-frame clonotypes and omits some of them. The table records about 930,000 clones, roughly 15% of them present only once. CD4+ cells of the naive, central memory, regulatory and stem cell-like memory types were sorted via CD45RO/CCR7/CD25/CD127/CD95/CD27. Notes on the study in general: A definitive answer on HLA type influencing TCRB rearrangement was not reached here. It was among patients, rather than healthy donors, that naive, central memory and Treg TCRB repertoires appeared more similar.

The CDR3 contains 15 residues. V lost 2 bases, J lost 6 bases, and 7 bases stayed unmatched. From germline, CDR1 is MDHEN and CDR2 SYDVKM. The chain carries TRBV28 and TRBJ2-7, with TRBD2 matching 10 bases. Sequencing was carried out using naive CD4+ T cells from blood. This clonotype originated in a woman aged 18-29 years in good health. For the CDR3, the DNA is TGTGCCAGCAGTTTACCTAGCGGGAGCGGAAGCGAGCAGTACTTC. As protein: CASSLPSGSGSEQYF. The variable domain in full, with the rest retrieved from reference TRBV28 and TRBJ2-7, is DVKVTQSSRYLVKRTGEKVFLECVQDMDHENMFWYRQDPGLGLRLIYFSYDVKMKEKGDIPEGYSVSREKKERFSLILESASTNQTSMYLCASSLPSGSGSEQYFGPGTRLTVT.